The 10 T cell receptor beta chains below come from one sample, sequenced in a study of CD8 T cells in Susac syndrome. Reverse transcription of 0.5 to 1 ug RNA used random hexamers. TCRdb processed the immunoSEQ multiplex PCR reads anew with MiXCR; each CDR3 protein has one entry. Here the sample spans about 90,000 distinct CDR3 sequences, roughly 93% being singletons. Sample: CD8+ T cells from PBMCs. The origin of the receptors is a human donor in good health.

The chain employs TRBV13 and TRBJ2-2, with D possibly called TRBD1 or TRBD2 (6 bases each). This CDR3 has 15 residues. The germline V gene encodes CDR1 PRHDT and CDR2 FYEKMQ (reference sequence). V was cut by 5 bases and J by 4 bases, with 14 bases left in between. The CDR3: CASSARGPSTGELFF. The CDR3, as DNA: TGTGCCAGCAGCGCCCGGGGGCCAAGCACCGGGGAGCTGTTTTTT.

This chain uses TRBV5-1 with TRBJ1-2, with D perhaps matching TRBD1 (5 bases). Per the germline V gene, CDR1 is SGHRS and CDR2 is YFSETQ. V was trimmed by 0 bases and J by 6 bases, leaving 18 bases between them. The CDR3 consists of 16 residues. As DNA, the CDR3 is TGCGCCAGCAGCTTGGATCCAGGGAGGTCAAAAGATGGCTACACCTTC. This encodes CASSLDPGRSKDGYTF.

This chain joins TRBV10-3 and TRBJ1-6, with TRBD1 identical over 7 bases. The CDR3 sequence is 14 residues long. V dropped 4 bases and J dropped 7; count of bases not matched to a gene: 4. The germline gives CDR1 ENHRY, CDR2 SYGVKD. The CDR3 region is CAISGDSINSPLHF. The CDR3 coding sequence is TGTGCCATCAGTGGGGACAGTATAAATTCACCCCTCCACTTT.

The chain employs TRBV14 and TRBJ1-4; 8 positions match TRBD1. The CDR3 loop spans 15 amino acids. The germline V gene has CDR1 SGHDN and CDR2 FVKESK. Trimming took 4 bases from V and 7 from J; bases not matched to a gene: 8. The DNA for the CDR3 is TGTGCCAGCAGCCTCCTCAGGGGGCAGGGTGAAAAACTGTTTTTT. This translates into CASSLLRGQGEKLFF.

The rearrangement uses TRBV24-1 and TRBJ1-5; D is unresolved. CDR1 is KGHDR, CDR2 SFDVKD, per germline. V was pared by 9 bases and J by 0 bases, with 17 bases between. The CDR3 totals 16 residues. As DNA, the CDR3 is TGTGCCACCTTTTTTGGGCAGGACTATAGCAATCAGCCCCAGCATTTT. It translates to CATFFGQDYSNQPQHF.

The gene calls are TRBV4-1 and TRBJ1-1; D is perhaps TRBD1 (6 bases). Trimming removed 4 bases from V and 7 bases from J, with 13 bases in between. The CDR3 totals 13 residues. The germline V gene has CDR1 MGHRA and CDR2 YSYEKL. DNA for the CDR3: TGCGCCAGCAGCCCACCGGGACAAAATGAAGCTTTCTTT. It is translated as CASSPPGQNEAFF.

The rearrangement links TRBV7-6 to TRBJ1-1; D is unresolved. The CDR3 sequence is 13 residues long. CDR1 is SGHVS and CDR2 is FNYEAQ in the germline V gene. Between the trimmed V and J ends, which lost 0 bases and 6 bases, there was a span of 8 bases. Here the CDR3 reads CASSLAGMAEAFF. The CDR3 nucleotides are TGTGCCAGCAGCTTAGCAGGGATGGCTGAAGCTTTCTTT.

The chain has TRBV7-9 and TRBJ2-5; no clear D. V lost 5 bases and J 2 bases, leaving 24 bases between the germline ends. CDR3 length: 18 residues. Per germline, CDR1 SEHNR and CDR2 FQNEAQ (reference sequence). The CDR3 DNA is TGTGCCAGCAGCCTCGCAGTAAGGGATGTCTGGAGACAAGAGACCCAGTACTTC. It yields the protein CASSLAVRDVWRQETQYF.

This sequence joins TRBV7-9 and TRBJ2-5; TRBD1 might be the D (6 bases). Trimming removed 5 bases at V and 5 bases at J, with 15 bases between. The germline V gene encodes CDR1 SEHNR and CDR2 FQNEAQ (reference sequence). This CDR3 contains 14 residues. The CDR3: CASSPGGHLETQYF. The CDR3 DNA follows: TGTGCCAGCAGCCCTGGGGGACACTTGGAGACCCAGTACTTC.

The V call is TRBV6-6, the J call TRBJ2-5; 8 bases match TRBD1. Germline V CDR1 and CDR2: MNHNY, SVGAGI (reference sequence). V shed 0 bases, J shed 5 bases, and the junction held 5 bases outside the gene matches. The CDR3 sequence is 15 residues long. This CDR3 reads CASSYSQGEWETQYF. The CDR3 region has the DNA TGTGCCAGCAGTTACTCACAGGGGGAGTGGGAGACCCAGTACTTC.